Listed below are T cell receptor beta chains from one sample, sequenced in a study of control samples from healthy donors and cancer patients. Some clones are missing from TCRdb's copy, which holds only in-frame ones; the method was immunoSEQ multiplex PCR. The data show some 140,000 clones, around 94% seen once. Input material: PBMCs. The receptors originated from a man in his sixties with colorectal cancer. The CDR3 runs from the conserved cysteine through the conserved F or W. The D gene is left open where the match is weak. Only some rows state a clone size, as once, few, many or a class for expanded clones.

cdr3_nt | cdr3_aa | v_call | d_call | j_call | clone_size
TGTGCTAGTGGTCCGGGACGGCAAGAGACCCAGTACTTC | CASGPGRQETQYF | TRBV12-5 | NA | TRBJ2-5 | NA
TGCGCCAGCAGCCCGGACAGGGGGCGGAGAGGCACAGATACGCAGTATTTT | CASSPDRGRRGTDTQYF | TRBV5-1 | TRBD1 | TRBJ2-3 | once
TGTGCCAGTATGGGCCCTCTGAAGGCACCCCTCCACTTT | CASMGPLKAPLHF | TRBV19 | NA | TRBJ1-6 | NA
TGTGCCAGTTCTATCGCCGGGACGGAATATGGCTACACCTTC | CASSIAGTEYGYTF | TRBV19 | NA | TRBJ1-2 | once
TGTGCCAGCAGCGTGGGGGGGACAGGGGACTACGAGCAGTACTTC | CASSVGGTGDYEQYF | TRBV9 | TRBD1 | TRBJ2-7 | NA
TGTGCCAGCAGCCGTGACAGGGTCCACGAGCAGTACTTC | CASSRDRVHEQYF | TRBV14 | TRBD1 | TRBJ2-7 | NA
TGTGCCAGCAGCCCGCACAGGGGGCTGACTGAAGCTTTCTTT | CASSPHRGLTEAFF | TRBV7-2 | TRBD1 | TRBJ1-1 | NA
TGTGCCAGCAACCCAAGGGGCGGGGCTGAAGCTTTCTTT | CASNPRGGAEAFF | TRBV2 | NA | TRBJ1-1 | NA
TGCGCCAGCAGTGAGGCAACAGAGAACACTGAAGCTTTCTTT | CASSEATENTEAFF | TRBV10-2 | NA | TRBJ1-1 | NA
TGTGCCAGCAGCTTCGAGGGGGCGAATGAAAAACTGTTTTTT | CASSFEGANEKLFF | TRBV7-9 | TRBD1 | TRBJ1-4 | once
TGTGCCAGCAGACCCGGACAGGGGGCTACTGAAGCTTTCTTT | CASRPGQGATEAFF | TRBV5-6 | TRBD1 | TRBJ1-1 | NA
TGTGCCAGCAGCTTGTTTGGGGGAGGCTACGAGCAGTACTTC | CASSLFGGGYEQYF | TRBV5-5 | NA | TRBJ2-7 | NA
TGTGCCAGTAGCATGTTGGGGGGCGCGAGTACGGAGACCCAGTACTTC | CASSMLGGASTETQYF | TRBV19 | NA | TRBJ2-5 | once
TGTGCCAGCAGGTTCCCCCGGGACAGGGAGCGGTACGAGCAGTACTTC | CASRFPRDRERYEQYF | TRBV6-6 | TRBD1 | TRBJ2-7 | NA